This is a list of T cell receptor beta chains from one sample in a study of shared clonotypes between healthy human individuals. Here immunoSEQ multiplex PCR was the method, and the copy in TCRdb shows in-frame clones only, minus some. The sample carries some 2 million clones, 95% recorded once. Material for sequencing was naive CD4+ T cells sorted from blood. The receptor source for this set is a man aged 18 to 29 in good health. The CDR3 runs from the conserved cysteine through the conserved F or W. The order of the fields is clone size, D gene, J gene, V gene, CDR3 DNA, CDR3 protein. A D gene is named only where the DNA matches it firmly. Only some rows state a clone size, as once, few, many or a class for expanded clones.

size: .; D: TRBD1; J: TRBJ2-3; V: TRBV7-2; DNA: TGTGCCAGCAGCTTAAGGGACAGGGATACGCAGTATTTT; CDR3: CASSLRDRDTQYF
size: .; D: .; J: TRBJ1-6; V: TRBV5-6; DNA: TGTGCCAGCAGCTTCGATCCGCATGGAAATTCACCCCTCCACTTT; CDR3: CASSFDPHGNSPLHF
size: .; D: .; J: TRBJ2-5; V: TRBV5-4; DNA: TGTGCCAGCAGCTTGAAGGACAGTAAAGAGACCCAGTACTTC; CDR3: CASSLKDSKETQYF
size: .; D: .; J: TRBJ2-3; V: TRBV11-2; DNA: TGTGCCAGCAGCTTAGGTTTTTCTACCCGTAGCACAGATACGCAGTATTTT; CDR3: CASSLGFSTRSTDTQYF
size: .; D: TRBD1; J: TRBJ1-6; V: TRBV6-5; DNA: TGTGCCAGCAGTGTCGACAGGGTGGGCAATTCACCCCTCCACTTT; CDR3: CASSVDRVGNSPLHF
size: .; D: TRBD1; J: TRBJ1-5; V: TRBV6-1; DNA: TGTGCCAGCAGTGCAGCGACAGGGTGGAATCAGCCCCAGCATTTT; CDR3: CASSAATGWNQPQHF
size: .; D: .; J: TRBJ1-3; V: TRBV30; DNA: TGTGCCTGGACAGGGAATGGAAACACCATATATTTT; CDR3: CAWTGNGNTIYF
size: .; D: .; J: TRBJ1-2; V: TRBV18; DNA: TGTGCCAGCTCACCCTCCGGACACTATGGCTACACCTTC; CDR3: CASSPSGHYGYTF
size: .; D: .; J: TRBJ2-4; V: TRBV30; DNA: TGTGCCTGGAGTGAAGAGAACATTCAGTACTTC; CDR3: CAWSEENIQYF
size: .; D: TRBD2; J: TRBJ2-2; V: TRBV10-3; DNA: TGTGCCATCAGTCTAGCGGGAAACACCGGGGAGCTGTTTTTT; CDR3: CAISLAGNTGELFF
size: .; D: TRBD1; J: TRBJ1-1; V: TRBV7-2; DNA: TGTGCCAGCAGCTCGGGACAGTACACTGAAGCTTTCTTT; CDR3: CASSSGQYTEAFF
size: .; D: .; J: TRBJ2-5; V: TRBV7-7; DNA: TGTGCTAGCAGCTTATCGGGGGGCAGACAAGAGACCCAGTACTTC; CDR3: CASSLSGGRQETQYF
size: .; D: .; J: TRBJ1-5; V: TRBV6-1; DNA: TGTGCCAGCAGTGTAGACAGGACCGGCAATCAGCCCCAGCATTTT; CDR3: CASSVDRTGNQPQHF
size: .; D: .; J: TRBJ1-2; V: TRBV5-1; DNA: TGCGCCAGCACGTTCGGGGTAACGGCGCAATATGGCTACACCTTC; CDR3: CASTFGVTAQYGYTF
size: once; D: .; J: TRBJ1-5; V: TRBV5-4; DNA: TGTGCCAGCAGCTTGGACATAAATCAGCCCCAGCATTTT; CDR3: CASSLDINQPQHF
size: .; D: .; J: TRBJ2-1; V: TRBV28; DNA: TGTGCCAGCACTCCCCGAAGGACTGGGAGCTCCTACAATGAGCAGTTCTTC; CDR3: CASTPRRTGSSYNEQFF
size: .; D: TRBD1; J: TRBJ2-7; V: TRBV6-1; DNA: TGTGCCAGCAGTGAAGTGGTCAGGGGGCCGTACGAGCAGTACTTC; CDR3: CASSEVVRGPYEQYF
size: .; D: .; J: TRBJ2-7; V: TRBV2; DNA: TGTGCCAGCACTGTGGGTTACTCCTACGAGCAGTACTTC; CDR3: CASTVGYSYEQYF
size: .; D: .; J: TRBJ1-3; V: TRBV2; DNA: TGTGCCAGCACCATACAGGGCGCGTTCTCTGGAAACACCATATATTTT; CDR3: CASTIQGAFSGNTIYF
size: .; D: .; J: TRBJ1-1; V: TRBV30; DNA: TGTGCCTGGAGTAGGACAAGGAACACTGAAGCTTTCTTT; CDR3: CAWSRTRNTEAFF
size: .; D: .; J: TRBJ1-1; V: TRBV6-5; DNA: TGTGCCAGCAGCCGGAAGAACCAAGCTTTCTTT; CDR3: CASSRKNQAFF
size: .; D: TRBD1; J: TRBJ1-2; V: TRBV11-3; DNA: TGTGCCAGCAGCTTGGGACAGGGACGGGGCTACACCTTC; CDR3: CASSLGQGRGYTF